Each of the 32 T cell receptor beta chains below was sequenced from the same sample in a study of T cell repertoires in aging, cancer and after chemotherapy. A mixed TRB-A/B primer pool amplified rearranged TRB by multiplex touch-down PCR. TCRdb re-derived calls from the multiplex PCR reads in MiXCR, one entry per CDR3 protein. This table holds roughly 10,000 distinct CDR3 sequences, about 25% found once. The template was genomic DNA from peripheral blood, not RNA. Sequencing was performed on blood. These receptors all come from a human donor in good health.

The chain uses TRBV4-1 and TRBJ2-7, with 13 bases lining up with TRBD2. This CDR3 has 16 residues. The V gene's germline CDR1 is MGHRA and CDR2 YSYEKL. Trimming took 4 bases from V and 6 from J; bases not matched to a gene: 9. This CDR3 is CASSPLTSGRAVEQYF. The CDR3, as DNA: TGCGCCAGCAGCCCCCTCACTAGCGGGAGGGCCGTCGAGCAGTACTTC.

By proportion, this clonotype is medium-sized. The V and J genes are TRBV29-1 and TRBJ1-1; D not resolved. Germline V gives CDR1 SQVTM, CDR2 ANQGSEA. V lost 8 bases to trimming and J lost 3 bases, with 13 bases between them. The length of the CDR3 is 12 residues. The CDR3 DNA sequence: TGCAGCTCGAAGGGTGAGCACACTGAAGCTTTCTTT. This sequence encodes CSSKGEHTEAFF.

This clonotype rates as medium-sized. The chain carries TRBV6-9 and TRBJ1-2; D ambiguous. Germline V gene data show CDR1 as MNHGY and CDR2 as SVAAGI. The CDR3 runs 17 residues. Trimming cost V 2 bases and J 0 bases, with 16 bases left between them. This CDR3 is CASSYQMRTATNYGYTF. The DNA for the CDR3 is TGTGCCAGCAGTTATCAAATGAGGACGGCTACTAACTATGGCTACACCTTC.

In this sample, this clonotype turned up a few times. The J gene is TRBJ2-7, the V gene TRBV25-1, with D perhaps being TRBD1 or TRBD2 (5 bases each). Trimming removed 6 bases from V and 7 bases from J, with 19 bases in between. The CDR3 contains 14 residues. The germline V gene has CDR1 MGHDK and CDR2 SYGVNS. CDR3 nucleotide sequence: TGTGCCAGCAGCGCCGGGACCGAGATAGGTGAGCAGTACTTC. Translating it yields CASSAGTEIGEQYF.

This clonotype turned up a few times. This chain links TRBV12-3 or TRBV12-4 with TRBJ2-7; TRBD1 is a possible D gene (6 bases). The CDR3 contains 13 residues. V was shortened by 4 bases and J by 9 bases, with 16 bases between the two germline ends. The CDR3 region is CASSYGTDSAQYF. The CDR3 DNA reads TGTGCCAGCAGTTACGGGACGGACAGTGCGCAGTACTTC.

This clonotype was counted between two and nine times. J is TRBJ1-6 and V is TRBV7-9; 9 bases line up with TRBD1. V shed 5 bases and J 7 bases; nucleotides not matched to a gene: 6. CDR3 length equals 15 residues. Germline V CDR1 and CDR2: SEHNR, FQNEAQ (reference sequence). CDR3 in amino acids: CASSHATGGNSPLHF. CDR3 sequence (DNA): TGTGCCAGCAGCCATGCGACAGGGGGGAATTCACCCCTCCACTTT. The variable domain in full, completed from reference TRBV7-9 and TRBJ1-6, reads DTGVSQNPRHKITKRGQNVTFRCDPISEHNRLYWYRQTLGQGPEFLTYFQNEAQLEKSRLLSDRFSAERPKGSFSTLEIQRTEQGDSAMYLCASSHATGGNSPLHFGNGTRLTVT.

This clonotype was recorded only once. This rearrangement joins TRBV6-4 to TRBJ1-2, with a possible D match to TRBD1 (6 bases). Germline CDR1 and CDR2: MRHNA and SNTAGT. This CDR3 has 13 residues. The ends were cut back, 6 bases at V and 6 bases at J, with 14 bases in the middle. CDR3 in amino acids: CASSNTGADGYTF. CDR3 DNA sequence: TGTGCCAGCAGCAATACGGGGGCGGATGGCTACACCTTC.

Here the CDR3 DNA reads TGCAGTGCTAGAGACGTAGCGGGAGAGGGTGGGCGGATCGGTGAGCAGTTCTTC. Amino acid sequence: CSARDVAGEGGRIGEQFF. The V and J genes are TRBV20-1 and TRBJ2-7; TRBD2 matches at 9 bases. With the DNA end fitting TRBJ2-1 better, the J assignment may be wrong. CDR1 DFQATT and CDR2 SNEGSKA come from the germline V gene (reference sequence). This CDR3 is 18 amino acids long.

As concerns this clonotype: Its ends do not fully match the called genes, so a read error is possible. The chain carries TRBV10-3 and TRBJ1-2; the D gene is possibly TRBD1 (5 bases). CDR3 length: 15 residues. Looked up from germline, CDR1 is ENHRY and CDR2 is SYGVKD. The CDR3 region has the DNA TGCGCCAGCAGTGAACTTAGGGACGCCGGACATGGCTACACCTTC. The encoded protein is CASSELRDAGHGYTF.

This clonotype was seen more than once but under ten times. The chain links TRBV6-5 to TRBJ1-5, with D unresolved. CDR1 and CDR2 from the germline V gene are MNHEY and SVGAGI. This CDR3 comprises 17 residues. The V end was cut by 0 bases, the J end by 0 bases, with 12 bases between. The chain's CDR3 is CASSYSGSPDSNQPQHF. Written as DNA, the CDR3 is TGTGCCAGCAGTTACTCCGGGTCCCCCGATAGCAATCAGCCCCAGCATTTT.

The chain carries TRBV20-1 and TRBJ2-7, with TRBD2 identical over 7 bases. CDR3 length: 16 amino acids. Germline-derived CDR1 and CDR2 are DFQATT and SNEGSKA (reference sequence). Trimming removed 0 bases from V and 3 bases from J; junction bases left unmatched: 11. Here the CDR3 reads CSARDLLQGGGYEQYF. Written as DNA, the CDR3 is TGCAGTGCTAGAGATCTCCTCCAGGGCGGGGGCTACGAGCAGTACTTC.

The rearrangement joins TRBV28 to TRBJ1-5; the match to TRBD1 covers 7 bases. From germline, CDR1 is MDHEN and CDR2 SYDVKM. With 4 bases clipped from V and 7 bases from J, the junction kept 4 bases outside the gene matches. CDR3 length: 13 residues. The CDR3 DNA follows: TGTGCCAGCAGTTACAGGGGTGAGCAGCCCCAGCATTTT. Protein product: CASSYRGEQPQHF.

The gene calls are TRBV5-4 and TRBJ2-5, with D possibly matching TRBD2 (6 bases). There are 15 residues in the CDR3. V was clipped by 4 bases and J by 5 bases, with 18 bases between them. Germline CDR1 is SGHNT and CDR2 is YYREEE (reference sequence). The CDR3 reads CASSAKPPGGETQYF. Written as DNA, the CDR3 is TGTGCCAGCAGCGCTAAACCCCCAGGAGGGGAGACCCAGTACTTC.

The genes are TRBV6-4 and TRBJ1-2; D gene ambiguous. Germline CDR1 reads MRHNA; CDR2 reads SNTAGT. With 0 bases removed from V and 8 bases from J, the gap between germline ends came to 16 bases. The CDR3 length is 15 residues. The CDR3 nucleotides are TGTGCCAGCAGTGACTCGGCCGGTACCTTTTGGGGCTACACCTTC. Translation gives CASSDSAGTFWGYTF.

This clonotype was observed a handful of times. This chain joins TRBV20-1 and TRBJ2-7, with a tentative D call TRBD1 (7 bases). Trimming pared 7 bases from V and 2 bases from J, leaving 18 bases between. From germline, CDR1 is DFQATT and CDR2 SNEGSKA (reference sequence). The CDR3 covers 14 residues. The CDR3 sequence: CSGIQGGLTYEQYF. The CDR3 coding sequence is TGCAGTGGAATCCAGGGGGGCCTGACCTACGAGCAGTACTTC.

The chain couples TRBV6-6 to TRBJ2-7; 13 bases match TRBD2. Germline V gives CDR1 MNHNY, CDR2 SVGAGI (reference sequence). The J segment lost 6 bases and the V segment lost 5 bases, leaving 19 bases of the junction unmatched. This CDR3 has 19 residues. CDR3 in DNA: TGTGCCAGCAGTCCTCAACCGGCGCCCGGGACTAGCGGGATCCGCGAGCAGTACTTC. This sequence encodes CASSPQPAPGTSGIREQYF.

By share of the sample, this clonotype is medium-sized (0.01 to 0.1%). The gene calls are TRBV30 and TRBJ1-1, with D uncertain. The V end lost 0 bases, the J end lost 0 bases, and 5 bases lay between the germline ends. CDR3 length: 13 amino acids. Germline CDR1 reads GTSNPN; CDR2 reads SVGIG (reference sequence). The CDR3 protein is CAWSVYMNTEAFF. Here the CDR3 DNA reads TGTGCCTGGAGTGTTTACATGAACACTGAAGCTTTCTTT.

The chain couples TRBV6-5 to TRBJ2-3; TRBD2 agrees at 12 bases. This CDR3 has 15 residues. Germline trimming cut 5 bases from V and 4 bases from J; bases unmatched to any gene: 4. From germline, CDR1 is MNHEY and CDR2 SVGAGI. CDR3 amino acids: CASSETSGSADTQYF. The CDR3 DNA reads as TGTGCCAGCAGTGAGACTAGCGGGAGCGCAGATACGCAGTATTTT.

A note on this clonotype: This may come from a read error, since a much larger clone is one base off. The V and J genes are TRBV6-5 and TRBJ2-1; 8 bases agree with TRBD1. Germline V gene data show CDR1 as MNHEY and CDR2 as SVGAGI. The V and J ends lost 6 bases and 8 bases, in that order; junction bases with no gene match: 6. The CDR3 runs to 13 residues. The CDR3 loop is CASREDRGYEQFF. The DNA for the CDR3 is TGTGCCAGCAGAGAAGACAGGGGCTATGAGCAGTTCTTC.

As concerns this clonotype: A read error may explain this, as a much larger clone is one base away. The V gene is TRBV7-9, the J gene TRBJ2-7; no reliable D call. CDR3 length: 14 residues. Germline V CDR1 and CDR2: SEHNR, FQNEAQ (reference sequence). The CDR3 coding sequence is TGTGCCGGCAGCTTAATCTCCGACCCCTACGAGCAGTACTTC. The encoded protein is CAGSLISDPYEQYF. Using reference TRBV7-9 and TRBJ2-7 for the parts outside the CDR3, the full variable domain is DTGVSQNPRHKITKRGQNVTFRCDPISEHNRLYWYRQTLGQGPEFLTYFQNEAQLEKSRLLSDRFSAERPKGSFSTLEIQRTEQGDSAMYLCAGSLISDPYEQYFGPGTRLTVT.

This clonotype was detected a few times. This chain uses TRBV20-1 with TRBJ2-7; maybe TRBD2 (6 bases). The CDR3 spans 15 residues. Trimming left V 1 base short and J 2 bases short, with 15 bases between. Per the germline V gene, CDR1 is DFQATT and CDR2 is SNEGSKA (reference sequence). As DNA, the CDR3 is TGCAGTGCTAGAGTGGGACTGCCAACCCCCTACGAGCAGTACTTC. Its protein is CSARVGLPTPYEQYF.

The rearrangement joins TRBV20-1 to TRBJ2-1; unclear D gene. In germline, CDR1 is DFQATT, CDR2 SNEGSKA (reference sequence). The CDR3 loop spans 11 amino acids. CDR3 coding DNA: TGCAGGCCCACCGTTGGCAATGAGCAGTTCTTC. Encoded protein: CRPTVGNEQFF.

The chain joins TRBV6-5 to TRBJ2-4, with D possibly TRBD2 on 6 matching bases. The CDR3 runs to 18 residues. The germline V and J ends were trimmed by 6 bases and 4 bases, with 25 bases remaining between them. Germline V gene lookup returns CDR1 MNHEY and CDR2 SVGAGI. The CDR3, as DNA: TGTGCCAGCAGATCCGACTCCCCTAGCGAGACTAGGAAAAACATTCAGTACTTC. It encodes CASRSDSPSETRKNIQYF.

This clonotype ranks as medium-sized. This chain uses TRBV20-1 with TRBJ2-7, with unresolved D. Germline CDR1 DFQATT, CDR2 SNEGSKA (reference sequence). V was cut by 2 bases and J by 2 bases, with 4 bases left in between. The CDR3 spans 11 residues. The CDR3 region has the DNA TGCAGTGCTAGACAAACCTACGAGCAGTACTTC. It translates to CSARQTYEQYF.

The rearrangement links TRBV11-2 to TRBJ1-2; possible D gene TRBD1, 5 bases. Germline V CDR1 and CDR2: SGHAT, FQNNGV. The CDR3 is 15 amino acids. Trimming removed 5 bases from V and 6 bases from J, with 19 bases in between. CDR3 sequence (DNA): TGTGCCAGCAGCCTCCAGGGTAATAGCTTCGATGGCTACACCTTC. This encodes CASSLQGNSFDGYTF. Drawing the rest from reference TRBV11-2 and TRBJ1-2, the complete variable domain is EAGVAQSPRYKIIEKRQSVAFWCNPISGHATLYWYQQILGQGPKLLIQFQNNGVVDDSQLPKDRFSAERLKGVDSTLKIQPAKLEDSAVYLCASSLQGNSFDGYTFGSGTRLTVV.

J is TRBJ1-6 and V is TRBV7-3; D is undetermined. The CDR3 extends over 13 amino acids. Germline V gene data show CDR1 as SGHTA and CDR2 as FQGTGA. With 4 bases removed from V and 7 bases from J, the gap between germline ends came to 8 bases. The CDR3 DNA follows: TGTGCCAGCAGCTCCGGACGGAATTCACCCCTCCACTTT. This gives the protein CASSSGRNSPLHF.

This clonotype is deemed medium-sized. This chain uses TRBV29-1 with TRBJ2-1; 10 bases match TRBD2. The CDR3 totals 16 residues. Germline CDR1 SQVTM, CDR2 ANQGSEA. Unmatched junction bases numbered 4, after V lost 0 bases and J lost 2 bases. The CDR3, as DNA: TGCAGCGTTGAAGATGCTCTAGCGGGAGCCTACAATGAGCAGTTCTTC. Translated: CSVEDALAGAYNEQFF.

Within the sample, this clonotype is medium-sized (0.01 to 0.1%). The V and J genes are TRBV10-3 and TRBJ2-2, with D perhaps matching TRBD1 (6 bases). Germline values: CDR1 ENHRY, CDR2 SYGVKD. The CDR3 contains 15 residues. V was cut by 7 bases and J by 3 bases, with 15 bases left in between. The CDR3 here is CAITESTGYTGELFF. The DNA for the CDR3 is TGTGCCATCACCGAATCCACAGGGTACACCGGGGAGCTGTTTTTT.

This clonotype was recorded a few times. V is TRBV18 and J is TRBJ2-7, with D tentatively TRBD1 (6 bases). The CDR3 contains 17 residues. The germline V and J ends were trimmed by 5 bases and 2 bases, with 22 bases remaining between them. Germline CDR1 reads KGHSH; CDR2 reads LQKENI. The DNA for the CDR3 is TGTGCCAGCTCAGGCCCAACTCGGGACATCTTTACCTACGAGCAGTACTTC. Translated: CASSGPTRDIFTYEQYF.

This clonotype was detected only a few times. The rearrangement uses TRBV20-1 and TRBJ1-2; the D gene is possibly TRBD1 (5 bases). Germline loops: CDR1 DFQATT, CDR2 SNEGSKA (reference sequence). The length of the CDR3 is 16 residues. V was cut by 2 bases and J by 4 bases, with 20 bases left in between. This chain's CDR3 is CSARLDGALRAYGYTF. The CDR3 bases are TGCAGTGCTAGACTAGACGGGGCGCTTCGGGCCTATGGCTACACCTTC.

The chain employs TRBV12-3 or TRBV12-4 and TRBJ1-3; 9 bases fit TRBD1. The CDR3 runs to 14 residues. V shed 5 bases, J shed 4 bases, and the junction held 3 bases outside the gene matches. CDR3 amino acids: CASSLGTGGNTIYF. Here the CDR3 DNA reads TGTGCCAGCAGTCTTGGGACAGGGGGAAACACCATATATTTT.

This clonotype counts as medium-sized (0.01 to 0.1%). The chain uses TRBV29-1 and TRBJ2-7; D gene unclear. V was shortened by 4 bases and J by 0 bases, with 10 bases between the two germline ends. CDR1 and CDR2 (germline): SQVTM, ANQGSEA. The CDR3 covers 13 residues. CDR3 nucleotides: TGCAGCGTTGCAGCAAAGGGCTCCTACGAGCAGTACTTC. Translating it yields CSVAAKGSYEQYF.